This entry describes one TCR beta chain. TCRdb redid the calling of the 5' RACE reads with MiXCR, one entry per CDR3 protein. The table records roughly 200,000 distinct CDR3 sequences, approximately 15% of them present only once. These data belong to a study of identical twins. This CDR3 is 14 amino acids long. Trimming removed 5 bases at V and 4 bases at J, with 14 bases between. These data are also associated with another study on T cells expressing NK-cell markers.

The sample comprised CD8+ T cells sorted from blood. This clonotype originated in a woman in her late teens or twenties in good health. The rearrangement uses TRBV12-3 or TRBV12-4 and TRBJ2-5, with D possibly matching TRBD1 (6 bases). The CDR3 spells CASSISGAGETQYF. The CDR3 nucleotides are TGTGCCAGCAGTATCTCAGGGGCGGGAGAGACCCAGTACTTC.